This TCR beta chain emerged from a study of blood T cell repertoires in COVID-19. Study at large: Samples taken during acute and convalescent COVID-19 were collected in the United States, Italy and Spain. PBMCs, B-cell-depleted T cells, or T cells were the source of the cDNA or gDNA that made up the material.

Trimming took 3 bases from V and 2 from J, leaving 14 bases between them. Germline CDR1 is KGHSH and CDR2 is LQKENI. CDR3 length equals 15 residues. The authors' processing: For nucleated cells, counts were estimated from reference gene primer amplification. The repertoire was sequenced with immunoSEQ multiplex PCR; TCRdb's copy has only in-frame clones and lacks some. The V and J calls and clone size come from that table; D and trimming were worked out from the DNA. Counted here are hundreds of thousands of clones, about 90% occurring once; the ten biggest clones make up approximately 0.25%. The chain employs TRBV18 and TRBJ2-7; maybe TRBD2 (6 bases). Specimen: peripheral blood. The TCR sequence derives from a young woman with acute or convalescent COVID-19. The CDR3 loop reads CASSPGEARTYEQYF. The CDR3 DNA follows: TGTGCCAGCTCACCCGGGGAGGCCAGGACCTACGAGCAGTACTTC.